The sequence of this T cell receptor (beta chain) was determined in a study of blood T cell repertoires in COVID-19. Study as a whole: Material from acute and convalescent COVID-19 was sourced from the United States, Italy and Spain.

Methods used by the authors: Nucleated cell number was recorded as an estimate derived from reference gene primer amplification. Sequenced by immunoSEQ multiplex PCR; TCRdb stores in-frame clones only, minus some. For V, J and clone size, that table is used; D and trimming come from the DNA. The data show about 82,000 clones, just under 85% seen once. V was pared by 10 bases and J by 1 base, with 12 bases between. This CDR3 contains 13 residues. Germline CDR1 and CDR2: SNHLY and FYNNEI. The TCR sequence derives from a man at least 80 years old with active or convalescent COVID-19. The chain uses TRBV2 and TRBJ2-3, with D possibly matching TRBD1 (6 bases). The specimen sequenced was peripheral blood. The CDR3 loop reads CATKGQRTDTQYF. CDR3 sequence (DNA): TGTGCCACCAAGGGACAACGCACAGATACGCAGTATTTT.